Sequencing of this T cell receptor beta chain was carried out in a study of clonality assessment in lymphoblastic leukemia (dated by TCRdb to 2016 to 2019). As for this clonotype: Its antigen is still unknown. Base qualities are not provided; no much larger clone lies one nucleotide away.

The germline V gene provides CDR1 LGHNA and CDR2 YSLEER. From cysteine to phenylalanine, the CDR3 is 16 amino acids long. CDR3 DNA only is kept here, 48 bases in frame from base 1. The junction carries 16 bases between V and J, which are trimmed by 0 bases and 5 bases respectively. Library preparation employed PCR. Sequencing took place on an Illumina MiSeq. TCRdb reworked the public reads: Q25 trimming with fastp, MiXCR clone assembly, productive beta chains retained. Each entry merges the rows of one CDR3 protein and shows their most common DNA and genes. The sample's own table lists dozens of distinct CDR3 sequences.

The sequence links TRBV4-3 to TRBJ2-5, and possibly TRBD2, on 7 matching bases. This receptor was identified in a human donor with acute lymphoblastic leukemia. This receptor has the CDR3 CASSQDWGRGVETQYF. The nucleotides read TGCGCCAGCAGCCAAGATTGGGGGAGGGGGGTGGAGACCCAGTACTTC.